One sample yielded the 13 T cell receptor beta chains listed below, sequenced in a study of control samples from healthy donors and cancer patients. Method: immunoSEQ multiplex PCR; TCRdb's copy keeps in-frame clones and lacks some. Here the sample spans 180,000 or so clones, 90% to 95% being singletons. The specimen was blood. These receptors were collected from a woman in her twenties or thirties in good health.

The sample holds one count of this clone. The chain combines TRBV6-5 with TRBJ2-2; the D gene is possibly TRBD1 (7 bases). This CDR3 is 15 amino acids long. With 6 bases removed from V and 5 bases from J, the gap between germline ends came to 16 bases. Germline assignment: CDR1 MNHEY and CDR2 SVGAGI. CDR3 sequence: CASRAVQGRTGELFF. The CDR3 DNA sequence: TGTGCCAGCAGAGCAGTACAGGGGAGGACCGGGGAGCTGTTTTTT.

This clone was counted a single time. The rearrangement links TRBV29-1 to TRBJ1-2, with no clear D. Trimming took 3 bases from V and 1 from J, leaving 3 bases between them. The CDR3 covers 11 residues. Germline values: CDR1 SQVTM, CDR2 ANQGSEA. CDR3 sequence reads: CSVDINYGYTF. The CDR3 DNA sequence: TGCAGCGTTGACATTAACTATGGCTACACCTTC.

The chain joins TRBV12-3 or TRBV12-4 to TRBJ2-3, with D possibly matching TRBD1 (5 bases). Trimming removed 4 bases from V and 4 bases from J, with 9 bases in between. The length of the CDR3 is 13 residues. CDR3 residues: CASSSQDADTQYF. The CDR3, as DNA: TGTGCCAGCAGTTCACAGGATGCAGATACGCAGTATTTT.

This clone has a single count. The J gene is TRBJ1-1, the V gene TRBV27; a possible D gene is TRBD1 (5 bases). Trimming removed 3 bases from V and 3 bases from J, with 14 bases in between. This CDR3 is 15 amino acids long. Germline lookup yields CDR1 MNHEY and CDR2 SMNVEV (reference sequence). The CDR3 here is CASSFWGVGDTEAFF. The CDR3 DNA sequence: TGTGCCAGCAGTTTTTGGGGGGTGGGGGACACTGAAGCTTTCTTT.

The chain links TRBV18 to TRBJ1-3, with D possibly TRBD1 on 6 matching bases. The CDR3 spans 15 residues. The germline gives CDR1 KGHSH, CDR2 LQKENI. Trimming took 1 base from V and 2 from J, leaving 9 bases between them. The CDR3 is CASSPLGQPGNTIYF. The CDR3 bases are TGTGCCAGCTCACCACTAGGACAGCCTGGAAACACCATATATTTT.

The CDR3, as DNA: TGTGCCAGCAGTTTATCGTTCACACCCTATAGCAATCAGCCCCAGCATTTT. Its protein product is CASSLSFTPYSNQPQHF. The chain joins TRBV27 to TRBJ1-5, with D unclear. Trimming took 0 bases from V and 0 from J, leaving 12 bases between them. The CDR3 length is 17 residues. Germline CDR1 is MNHEY and CDR2 is SMNVEV (reference sequence).

The sample holds one count of this clone. J is TRBJ2-5 and V is TRBV7-9; D might be TRBD2 (7 bases). CDR3 length: 15 residues. V was clipped by 3 bases and J by 4 bases, with 15 bases between them. From germline, CDR1 is SEHNR and CDR2 FQNEAQ (reference sequence). The CDR3 sequence is CASSFLGGRSETQYF. CDR3 coding DNA: TGTGCCAGCAGCTTTCTCGGGGGGCGGTCAGAGACCCAGTACTTC.

In this sample, this clone turned up once. V is TRBV10-3 and J is TRBJ2-3; 8 positions agree with TRBD2. This CDR3 has 12 amino acids. V gave up 11 bases and J gave up 1 base; unmatched junction bases: 2. In germline, CDR1 is ENHRY, CDR2 SYGVKD. The CDR3 sequence: CAVGLGTDTQYF. The CDR3 region has the DNA TGTGCCGTGGGACTAGGCACAGATACGCAGTATTTT.

V and J are TRBV19 and TRBJ1-1; TRBD1 aligns across 7 bases. Per the germline V gene, CDR1 is LNHDA and CDR2 is SQIVND (reference sequence). The CDR3 spans 12 residues. The junction had 0 bases not matched to a gene; V was cut back by 4 bases and J by 4 bases. Here the CDR3 reads CASSRTGTEAFF. The CDR3 region has the DNA TGTGCCAGTAGTAGGACAGGCACTGAAGCTTTCTTT. The complete variable domain, with remaining parts taken from reference TRBV19 and TRBJ1-1, reads DGGITQSPKYLFRKEGQNVTLSCEQNLNHDAMYWYRQDPGQGLRLIYYSQIVNDFQKGDIAEGYSVSREKKESFPLTVTSAQKNPTAFYLCASSRTGTEAFFGQGTRLTVV.

This sequence joins TRBV11-3 and TRBJ1-5, with no clear D. CDR1 is SGHNT, CDR2 YENEEA, per germline. This CDR3 spans 13 amino acids. The germline V and J ends were trimmed by 0 bases and 7 bases, with 7 bases remaining between them. The CDR3 is CASSLDGRQPQHF. The DNA of the CDR3 is TGTGCCAGCAGCTTAGATGGAAGGCAGCCCCAGCATTTT.

The J gene is TRBJ2-7, the V gene TRBV27; 9 nucleotides match TRBD1. Germline-derived CDR1 and CDR2 are MNHEY and SMNVEV (reference sequence). V was pared by 5 bases and J by 1 base, with 3 bases of the junction left unmatched. The CDR3 is 14 residues long. The CDR3 DNA reads as TGTGCCAGCAGTCGGGACAGGGATTCCTACGAGCAGTACTTC. Its protein product is CASSRDRDSYEQYF.

This clone is a singleton in its sample. CDR3 amino acids: CATSRDFAGNEKLFF. The CDR3 coding sequence is TGTGCCACCAGCAGAGATTTTGCAGGCAATGAAAAACTGTTTTTT. The V call is TRBV15, the J call TRBJ1-4; D call uncertain. CDR3 length equals 15 residues. Germline CDR1 reads LNHNV; CDR2 reads YYDKDF (reference sequence). V was clipped by 0 bases and J by 5 bases, with 10 bases between them.

The J gene is TRBJ2-7, the V gene TRBV20-1; TRBD1 agrees at 7 bases. The CDR3 has 14 residues. Germline V gene data show CDR1 as DFQATT and CDR2 as SNEGSKA (reference sequence). V dropped 3 bases and J dropped 4; count of bases not matched to a gene: 9. The CDR3 DNA reads TGCAGTGCTAGTCCGACAGGGCCGCCTTACGAGCAGTACTTC. Its translation: CSASPTGPPYEQYF.